The 32 T cell receptor beta chains below were found in one sample sequenced in a study of blood T cell repertoires in COVID-19. Only in-frame clones appear in the TCRdb table, and some are missing; sequencing was by immunoSEQ multiplex PCR. The table lists approximately 210,000 clones, approximately 80% of them singletons. Sample: PBMCs or T cells enriched from blood (not recorded which). The origin of the receptors is a man aged 25 to 45 with acute COVID-19.

This clone occurred once. The J gene is TRBJ1-6, the V gene TRBV12-5; D perhaps matches TRBD1 (5 bases). Germline V gives CDR1 LGHNT, CDR2 FRNRAP. With 5 bases removed from V and 10 bases from J, the gap between germline ends came to 15 bases. The CDR3 is made up of 14 amino acids. The CDR3 is CASGPQGNESPLHF. The DNA of the CDR3 is TGTGCTAGTGGTCCCCAGGGCAATGAATCACCCCTCCACTTT. The variable domain in full, completed from reference TRBV12-5 and TRBJ1-6, reads DARVTQTPRHKVTEMGQEVTMRCQPILGHNTVFWYRQTMMQGLELLAYFRNRAPLDDSGMPKDRFSAEMPDATLATLKIQPSEPRDSAVYFCASGPQGNESPLHFGNGTRLTVT.

The chain employs TRBV7-9 and TRBJ2-1; maybe TRBD2 (5 bases). The CDR3 has 13 residues. The germline V and J ends were trimmed by 4 bases and 8 bases, with 12 bases remaining between them. Germline CDR1 and CDR2: SEHNR and FQNEAQ (reference sequence). The CDR3 nucleotides are TGTGCCAGCAGCTCTCTAGCCCGGGATGAGCAGTTCTTC. Translating gives CASSSLARDEQFF. The complete variable domain, with remaining parts taken from reference TRBV7-9 and TRBJ2-1, reads DTGVSQNPRHKITKRGQNVTFRCDPISEHNRLYWYRQTLGQGPEFLTYFQNEAQLEKSRLLSDRFSAERPKGSFSTLEIQRTEQGDSAMYLCASSSLARDEQFFGPGTRLTVL.

The chain uses TRBV5-5 and TRBJ1-3; weak D call: TRBD1 (6 bases). The V and J ends lost 3 bases and 0 bases respectively, with 10 bases between them. The CDR3 consists of 15 residues. CDR1 is SGHKS and CDR2 is YYEKEE in the germline V gene (reference sequence). The CDR3 DNA reads as TGTGCCAGCAGCTCGGACAGCAACTCTGGAAACACCATATATTTT. Translation: CASSSDSNSGNTIYF.

V and J are TRBV12-5 and TRBJ1-2, with D possibly matching TRBD1 (5 bases). Germline CDR1 LGHNT, CDR2 FRNRAP. V was cut by 2 bases and J by 6 bases, with 13 bases left in between. This CDR3 spans 14 amino acids. The CDR3 sequence: CASGLFGSGNGYTF. In DNA, the CDR3 is TGTGCTAGTGGTTTGTTTGGCTCAGGGAATGGCTACACCTTC.

V gene TRBV6-5 combines with J gene TRBJ1-5; D unresolved. There are 14 residues in the CDR3. CDR1 is MNHEY, CDR2 SVGAGI, per germline. V lost 8 bases and J lost 0, with 11 bases in between. CDR3 sequence (DNA): TGTGCCAGCTCTTCTACGTATAGCAATCAGCCCCAGCATTTT. This codes for CASSSTYSNQPQHF.

V usage is TRBV19 and J usage is TRBJ1-1, with D possibly matching TRBD1 (6 bases). CDR1 LNHDA and CDR2 SQIVND come from the germline V gene (reference sequence). V gave up 7 bases and J gave up 0 bases, with 12 bases separating them. This CDR3 comprises 14 residues. The CDR3 protein is CASNKDRLNTEAFF. For the CDR3, the DNA is TGTGCCAGTAATAAGGACAGATTGAACACTGAAGCTTTCTTT.

The V call is TRBV5-1, the J call TRBJ2-3; D gene unclear. CDR1 is SGHRS, CDR2 YFSETQ, per germline. Trimming cost V 3 bases and J 1 base, with 6 bases left between them. The CDR3 contains 13 residues. The CDR3 DNA is TGCGCCAGCAGCTGGCAGGGCACAGATACGCAGTATTTT. It translates to CASSWQGTDTQYF.

The rearrangement uses TRBV21-1 and TRBJ1-2; the D call in the table, TRBD1, was not verified against the DNA. TRBV21-1 is a known pseudogene. The CDR3 is 15 amino acids. CDR3 region: CASSKLGTGEYGYTF. CDR3 DNA sequence: TGTGCCAGCAGCAAACTAGGGACAGGGGAATATGGCTACACCTTC.

The chain uses TRBV5-6 and TRBJ1-1, with D maybe TRBD1 (5 bases). Per the germline V gene, CDR1 is SGHDT and CDR2 is YYEEEE. This CDR3 spans 15 amino acids. Trimming removed 1 base at V and 1 base at J, with 11 bases between. The CDR3 bases are TGTGCCAGCAGCTTGTATCGGACATGGAACACTGAAGCTTTCTTT. Amino acid sequence: CASSLYRTWNTEAFF.

The chain employs TRBV14 and TRBJ1-4; D gene unclear. The CDR3 has 19 residues. CDR1 is SGHDN, CDR2 FVKESK, per germline. Trimming stripped 2 bases from V and 2 bases from J, with 21 bases between. Written as DNA, the CDR3 is TGTGCCAGCAGCCAAAGAACAACTCGTGGGAGCTACACTAATGAAAAACTGTTTTTT. It specifies CASSQRTTRGSYTNEKLFF.

The chain has TRBV28 and TRBJ1-2, with D possibly being TRBD1 (5 bases). The V gene's germline CDR1 is MDHEN and CDR2 SYDVKM. V dropped 3 bases and J dropped 8 bases, with 13 bases sitting between them. This CDR3 region has 13 residues. The CDR3 bases are TGTGCCAGCAGTTTGAATCAGGGAGGGGGCTACACCTTC. This translates into CASSLNQGGGYTF.

This clone was counted at least ten times. This chain links TRBV10-1 with TRBJ2-7, with D perhaps matching TRBD1 (6 bases). Deletions cut 7 bases from V and 2 bases from J, with 18 bases between. CDR1 is WNHNN, CDR2 SYGVQD, per germline (reference sequence). CDR3 length: 15 residues. The CDR3 DNA is TGCGCCAGCAATTGGGGGACACTTAGAGCCTACGAGCAGTACTTC. Residues: CASNWGTLRAYEQYF.

This chain joins TRBV2 and TRBJ1-3; a possible D gene is TRBD1 (6 bases). V was shortened by 3 bases and J by 3 bases, with 15 bases between the two germline ends. Germline CDR1 reads SNHLY; CDR2 reads FYNNEI. The CDR3 contains 16 residues. The CDR3 region is CASSERQVSGGNTIYF. CDR3 DNA sequence: TGTGCCAGCAGTGAGCGACAGGTGTCGGGTGGAAACACCATATATTTT.

A few counts support this clone. This chain joins TRBV28 and TRBJ2-7; D not certain. Germline CDR1 reads MDHEN; CDR2 reads SYDVKM. This CDR3 has 15 residues. V lost 2 bases and J lost 3, with 14 bases in between. The CDR3 nucleotides are TGTGCCAGCAGTTTACCCGGTCGAGTACTCTACGAGCAGTACTTC. This codes for CASSLPGRVLYEQYF.

The chain employs TRBV28 and TRBJ1-1, with D perhaps matching TRBD1 (5 bases). Between the trimmed V and J ends, which lost 8 bases and 2 bases, there was a span of 15 bases. Germline CDR1 and CDR2: MDHEN and SYDVKM. The CDR3 runs 14 residues. The CDR3 sequence: CASDGGRFNTEAFF. In DNA form, the CDR3 reads TGTGCCAGCGACGGGGGGAGATTTAACACTGAAGCTTTCTTT.

V and J are TRBV5-1 and TRBJ1-4; D unclear. The CDR3 runs 14 residues. Germline-derived CDR1 and CDR2 are SGHRS and YFSETQ. V lost 4 bases, J lost 4 bases, and 11 bases lay in between. The CDR3 DNA is TGCGCCAGCAGCCTAACCGGGATTAATGAAAAACTGTTTTTT. Protein product: CASSLTGINEKLFF.

The V call is TRBV11-2, the J call TRBJ2-1, with D maybe TRBD2 (6 bases). Germline V lookup: CDR1 SGHAT, CDR2 FQNNGV. This CDR3 spans 14 amino acids. The V and J ends lost 2 bases and 12 bases respectively, with 17 bases between them. CDR3 bases: TGTGCCAGCAGCTTAAACCTAGCCGGGAGTGGGCAGTTCTTC. It encodes CASSLNLAGSGQFF.

V is TRBV4-1 and J is TRBJ2-5; perhaps TRBD1 as D (5 bases). The CDR3 sequence is 16 residues long. Germline V lookup: CDR1 MGHRA, CDR2 YSYEKL. Trimming shortened V by 2 bases and J by 2 bases, and 15 bases separated the two germline ends. CDR3 in amino acids: CASSQPGRQKQETQYF. In nucleotides, the CDR3 is TGCGCCAGCAGCCAACCCGGTCGACAGAAACAAGAGACCCAGTACTTC.

A few counts support this clone. This chain joins TRBV3-1 (or the pseudogene TRBV3-2) and TRBJ1-2; D ambiguous. Germline CDR1 is LGHDT and CDR2 is YNNKEL (reference sequence). Trimming removed 0 bases from V and 4 bases from J, with 6 bases in between. The CDR3 has 13 amino acids. CDR3 sequence reads: CASSQEQSYGYTF. The CDR3 DNA reads as TGTGCCAGCAGCCAAGAACAAAGCTATGGCTACACCTTC.

The gene calls are TRBV11-2 and TRBJ1-5; D is undetermined. Germline lookup yields CDR1 SGHAT and CDR2 FQNNGV. The V gene lost 1 base and the J gene lost 0 bases, with 10 bases spanning the gap. The CDR3 length is 16 residues. The CDR3 coding sequence is TGTGCCAGCAGCTTAGGGGGAGCGTATAGCAATCAGCCCCAGCATTTT. Residues: CASSLGGAYSNQPQHF. Full variable domain (missing parts from reference TRBV11-2 and TRBJ1-5): EAGVAQSPRYKIIEKRQSVAFWCNPISGHATLYWYQQILGQGPKLLIQFQNNGVVDDSQLPKDRFSAERLKGVDSTLKIQPAKLEDSAVYLCASSLGGAYSNQPQHFGDGTRLSIL.

This chain uses TRBV30 with TRBJ1-1, with D perhaps matching TRBD1 (5 bases). CDR3 length: 12 residues. Trimming left V 0 bases short and J 6 bases short, with 8 bases between. The germline V gene has CDR1 GTSNPN and CDR2 SVGIG (reference sequence). Here the CDR3 reads CAWSVEGAEAFF. The CDR3 DNA reads TGTGCCTGGAGTGTAGAAGGGGCTGAAGCTTTCTTT.

For the CDR3, the DNA is TGTGCCAGCAGCGAAGGACAGGGGGCGCTTGAGCAGTACTTC. Protein product: CASSEGQGALEQYF. The V gene is TRBV9, the J gene TRBJ2-7; TRBD1 matches 11 bases. The CDR3 runs 14 residues. Germline V gene lookup returns CDR1 SGDLS and CDR2 YYNGEE. J lost 7 bases, V lost 3 bases, and 6 bases had no gene match.

The rearrangement joins TRBV11-1 to TRBJ2-7; tentative D call: TRBD2 (6 bases). Germline CDR1 is SGHAT and CDR2 is FQDESV (reference sequence). Trimming removed 5 bases from V and 1 base from J, with 12 bases in between. The CDR3 length is 14 residues. The CDR3 loop reads CASSPPGESYEQYF. CDR3 DNA sequence: TGTGCCAGCAGCCCGCCGGGGGAGTCCTACGAGCAGTACTTC.

The chain has TRBV10-3 and TRBJ1-2, with D unresolved. The CDR3 has 12 residues. V dropped 7 bases and J dropped 4 bases, with 10 bases sitting between them. CDR1 ENHRY and CDR2 SYGVKD come from the germline V gene. CDR3 nucleotide sequence: TGTGCCATCACAGGTTCTGGCTATGGCTACACCTTC. Protein: CAITGSGYGYTF.

The gene calls are TRBV5-1 and TRBJ2-1; D gene uncertain. The CDR3 has 16 amino acids. CDR1 is SGHRS, CDR2 YFSETQ, per germline. Trimming took 0 bases from V and 2 from J, leaving 12 bases between them. DNA of the CDR3: TGCGCCAGCAGCTTGGATGCGCCGGTTGCCTACAATGAGCAGTTCTTC. Translated, it gives CASSLDAPVAYNEQFF.

The rearrangement links TRBV14 to TRBJ1-1; D may be TRBD1 (5 bases). V was shortened by 5 bases and J by 7 bases, with 20 bases between the two germline ends. The CDR3 runs to 15 residues. Germline assignment: CDR1 SGHDN and CDR2 FVKESK. The CDR3 coding sequence is TGTGCCAGCAGCAAAGCTGGGGCGGGGTCGGGTGAAGCTTTCTTT. It is translated as CASSKAGAGSGEAFF.

This clone came up a few times. The gene calls are TRBV6-4 and TRBJ2-2; 8 positions match TRBD2. Germline assignment: CDR1 MRHNA and CDR2 SNTAGT. Losses at the gene ends were 6 bases for V and 4 bases for J; bases not matched to a gene: 4. The CDR3 is made up of 14 amino acids. The CDR3 nucleotides are TGTGCCAGCAGGGTAACTAGCGGCACCGGGGAGCTGTTTTTT. Amino acids: CASRVTSGTGELFF.

The chain uses TRBV29-1 and TRBJ2-3, with D possibly matching TRBD1 (6 bases). Germline CDR1 SQVTM, CDR2 ANQGSEA. The V and J ends lost 3 bases and 4 bases respectively, with 14 bases between them. The CDR3 contains 14 residues. The CDR3 is CSVEVQGFPDTQYF. The CDR3 bases are TGCAGCGTTGAGGTTCAGGGGTTCCCAGATACGCAGTATTTT.

V and J are TRBV7-9 and TRBJ1-3; D not resolved. Germline CDR1 SEHNR, CDR2 FQNEAQ (reference sequence). The CDR3 runs to 15 residues. Trimming cost V 5 bases and J 2 bases, with 13 bases left between them. CDR3 loop: CASSLSVGAGNTIYF. CDR3 DNA sequence: TGTGCCAGCAGCCTCTCAGTCGGGGCTGGAAACACCATATATTTT.

CDR3 region: CASSLRRGPSYEQYF. The CDR3, as DNA: TGTGCCAGCAGCTTACGGCGGGGCCCCTCCTACGAGCAGTACTTC. V and J are TRBV7-2 and TRBJ2-7, with a tentative D call TRBD2 (6 bases). The V and J ends lost 2 bases and 0 bases respectively, with 11 bases between them. The CDR3 contains 15 residues. CDR1 and CDR2 from the germline V gene are SGHTA and FQGNSA.

The chain links TRBV7-6 to TRBJ2-2, with 9 bases matching TRBD2. V gave up 5 bases and J gave up 5 bases; unmatched junction bases: 9. The germline V gene encodes CDR1 SGHVS and CDR2 FNYEAQ. This CDR3 is 16 amino acids long. The CDR3: CASSRQRGAGTGELFF. The CDR3 bases are TGTGCCAGCAGCCGGCAGCGGGGGGCAGGTACCGGGGAGCTGTTTTTT.

This rearrangement joins TRBV12-3 or TRBV12-4 to TRBJ1-1; D perhaps matches TRBD1 (5 bases). Deletions cut 7 bases from V and 5 bases from J, with 14 bases between. The CDR3 has 13 residues. The CDR3 here is CASTIQRGTEAFF. CDR3 DNA: TGTGCCAGCACCATCCAACGGGGGACTGAAGCTTTCTTT.